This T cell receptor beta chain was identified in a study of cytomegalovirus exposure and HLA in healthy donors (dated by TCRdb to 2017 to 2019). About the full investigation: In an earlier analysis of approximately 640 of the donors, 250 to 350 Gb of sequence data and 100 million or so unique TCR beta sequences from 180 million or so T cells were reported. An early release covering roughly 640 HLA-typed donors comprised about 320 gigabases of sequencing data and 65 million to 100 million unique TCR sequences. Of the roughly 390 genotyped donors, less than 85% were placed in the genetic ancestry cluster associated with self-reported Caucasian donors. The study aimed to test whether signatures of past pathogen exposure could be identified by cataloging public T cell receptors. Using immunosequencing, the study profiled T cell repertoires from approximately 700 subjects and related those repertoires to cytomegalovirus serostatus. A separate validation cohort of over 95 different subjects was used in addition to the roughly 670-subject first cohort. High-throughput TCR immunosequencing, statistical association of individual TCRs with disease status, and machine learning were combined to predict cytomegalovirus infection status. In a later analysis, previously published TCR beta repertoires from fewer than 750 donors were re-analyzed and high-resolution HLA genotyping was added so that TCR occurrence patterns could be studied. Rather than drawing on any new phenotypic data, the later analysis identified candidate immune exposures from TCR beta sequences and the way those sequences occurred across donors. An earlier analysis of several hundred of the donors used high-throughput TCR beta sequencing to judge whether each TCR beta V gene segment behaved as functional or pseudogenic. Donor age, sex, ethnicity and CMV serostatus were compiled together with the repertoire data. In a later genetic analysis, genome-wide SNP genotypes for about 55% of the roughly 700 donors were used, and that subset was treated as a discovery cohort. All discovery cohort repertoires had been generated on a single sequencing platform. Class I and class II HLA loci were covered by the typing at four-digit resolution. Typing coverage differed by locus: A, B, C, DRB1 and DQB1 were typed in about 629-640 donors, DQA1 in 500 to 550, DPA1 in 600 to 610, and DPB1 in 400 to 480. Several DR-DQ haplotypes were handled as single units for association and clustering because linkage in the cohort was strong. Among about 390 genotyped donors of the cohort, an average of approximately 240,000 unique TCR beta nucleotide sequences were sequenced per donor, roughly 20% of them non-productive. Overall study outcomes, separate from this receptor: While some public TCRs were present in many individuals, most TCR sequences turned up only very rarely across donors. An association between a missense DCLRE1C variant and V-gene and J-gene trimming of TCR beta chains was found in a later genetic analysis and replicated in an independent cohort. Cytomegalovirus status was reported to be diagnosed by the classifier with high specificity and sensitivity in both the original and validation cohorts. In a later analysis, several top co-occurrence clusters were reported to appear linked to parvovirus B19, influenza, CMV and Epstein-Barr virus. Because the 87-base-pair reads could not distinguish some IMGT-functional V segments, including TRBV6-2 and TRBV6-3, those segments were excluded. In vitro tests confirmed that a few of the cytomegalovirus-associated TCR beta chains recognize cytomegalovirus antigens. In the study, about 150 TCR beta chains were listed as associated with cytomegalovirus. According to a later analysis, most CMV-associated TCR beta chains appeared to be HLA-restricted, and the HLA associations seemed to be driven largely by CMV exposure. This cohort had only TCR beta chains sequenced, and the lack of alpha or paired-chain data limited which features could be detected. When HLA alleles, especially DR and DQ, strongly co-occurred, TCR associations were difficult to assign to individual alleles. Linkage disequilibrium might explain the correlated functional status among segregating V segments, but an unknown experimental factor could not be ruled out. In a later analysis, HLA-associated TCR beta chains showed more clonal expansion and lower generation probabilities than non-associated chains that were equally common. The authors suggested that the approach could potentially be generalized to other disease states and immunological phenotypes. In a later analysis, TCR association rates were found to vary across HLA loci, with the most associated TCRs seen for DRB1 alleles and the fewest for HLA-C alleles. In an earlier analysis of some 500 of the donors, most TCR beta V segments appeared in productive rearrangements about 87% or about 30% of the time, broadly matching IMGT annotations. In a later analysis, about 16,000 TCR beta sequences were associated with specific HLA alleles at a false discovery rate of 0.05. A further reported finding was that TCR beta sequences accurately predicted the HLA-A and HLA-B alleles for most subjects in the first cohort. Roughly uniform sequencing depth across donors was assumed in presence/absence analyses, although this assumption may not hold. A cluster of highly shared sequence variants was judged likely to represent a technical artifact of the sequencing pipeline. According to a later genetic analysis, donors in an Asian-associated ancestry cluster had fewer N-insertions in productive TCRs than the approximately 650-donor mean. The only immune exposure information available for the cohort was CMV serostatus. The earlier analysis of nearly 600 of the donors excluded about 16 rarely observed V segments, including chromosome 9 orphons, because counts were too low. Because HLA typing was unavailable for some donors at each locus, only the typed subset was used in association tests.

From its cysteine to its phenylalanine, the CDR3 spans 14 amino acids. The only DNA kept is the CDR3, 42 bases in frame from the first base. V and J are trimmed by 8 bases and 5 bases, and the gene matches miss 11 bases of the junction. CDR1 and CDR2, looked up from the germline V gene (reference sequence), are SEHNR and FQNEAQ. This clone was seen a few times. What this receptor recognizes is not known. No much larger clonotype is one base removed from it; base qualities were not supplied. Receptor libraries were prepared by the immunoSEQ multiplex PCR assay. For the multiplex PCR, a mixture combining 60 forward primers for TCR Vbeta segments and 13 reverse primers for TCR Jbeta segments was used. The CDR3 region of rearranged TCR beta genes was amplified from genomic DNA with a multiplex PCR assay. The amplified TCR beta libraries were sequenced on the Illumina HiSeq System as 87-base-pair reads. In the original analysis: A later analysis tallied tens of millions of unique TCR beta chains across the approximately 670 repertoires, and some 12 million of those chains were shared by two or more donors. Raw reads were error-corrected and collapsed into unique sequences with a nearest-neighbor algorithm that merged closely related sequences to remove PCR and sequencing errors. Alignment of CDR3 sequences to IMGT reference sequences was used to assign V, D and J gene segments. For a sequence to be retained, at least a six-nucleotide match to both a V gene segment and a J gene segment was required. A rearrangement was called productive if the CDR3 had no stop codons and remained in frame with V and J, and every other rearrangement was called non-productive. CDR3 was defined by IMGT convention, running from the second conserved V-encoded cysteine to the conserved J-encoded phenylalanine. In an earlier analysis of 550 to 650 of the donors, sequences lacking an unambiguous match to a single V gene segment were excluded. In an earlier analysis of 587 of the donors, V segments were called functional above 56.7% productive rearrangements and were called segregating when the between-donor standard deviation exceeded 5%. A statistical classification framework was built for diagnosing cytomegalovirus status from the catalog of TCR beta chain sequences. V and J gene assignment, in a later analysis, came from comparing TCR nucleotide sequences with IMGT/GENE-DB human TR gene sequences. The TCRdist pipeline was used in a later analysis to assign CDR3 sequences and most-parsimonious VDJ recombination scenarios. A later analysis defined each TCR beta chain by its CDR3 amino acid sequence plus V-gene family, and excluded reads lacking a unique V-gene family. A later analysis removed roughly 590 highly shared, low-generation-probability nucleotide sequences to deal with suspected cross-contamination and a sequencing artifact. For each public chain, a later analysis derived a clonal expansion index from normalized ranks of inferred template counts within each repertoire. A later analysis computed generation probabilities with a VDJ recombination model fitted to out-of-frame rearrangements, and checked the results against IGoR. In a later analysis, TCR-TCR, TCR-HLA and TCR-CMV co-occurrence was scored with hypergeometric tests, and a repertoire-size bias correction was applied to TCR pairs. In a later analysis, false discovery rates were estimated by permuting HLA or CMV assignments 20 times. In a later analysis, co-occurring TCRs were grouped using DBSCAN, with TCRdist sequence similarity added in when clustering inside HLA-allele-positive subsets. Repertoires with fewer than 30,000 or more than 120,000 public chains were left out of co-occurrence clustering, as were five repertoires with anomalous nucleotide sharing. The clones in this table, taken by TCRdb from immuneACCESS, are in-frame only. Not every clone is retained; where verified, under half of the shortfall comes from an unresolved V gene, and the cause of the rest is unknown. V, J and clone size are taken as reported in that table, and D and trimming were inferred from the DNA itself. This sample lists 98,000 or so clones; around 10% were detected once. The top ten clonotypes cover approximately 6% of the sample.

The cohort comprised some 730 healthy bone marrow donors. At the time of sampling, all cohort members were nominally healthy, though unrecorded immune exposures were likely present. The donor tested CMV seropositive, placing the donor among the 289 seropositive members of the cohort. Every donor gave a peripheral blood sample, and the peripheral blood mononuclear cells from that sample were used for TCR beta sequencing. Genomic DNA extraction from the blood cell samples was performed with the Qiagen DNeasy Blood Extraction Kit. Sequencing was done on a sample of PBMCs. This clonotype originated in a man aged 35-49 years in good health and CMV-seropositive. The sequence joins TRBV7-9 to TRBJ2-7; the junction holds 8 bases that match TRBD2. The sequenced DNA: TGTGCCAGCGGATTAGCGGGACACCACCACGAGCAGTACTTC. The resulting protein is CASGLAGHHHEQYF. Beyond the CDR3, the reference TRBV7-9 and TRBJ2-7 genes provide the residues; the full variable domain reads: DTGVSQNPRHKITKRGQNVTFRCDPISEHNRLYWYRQTLGQGPEFLTYFQNEAQLEKSRLLSDRFSAERPKGSFSTLEIQRTEQGDSAMYLCASGLAGHHHEQYFGPGTRLTVT.